Here is one T cell receptor (beta chain) with its context. Its antigen specificity is not known. No base quality values were provided; no much bigger clone lies one nucleotide off. The sample carries other DNA sequences with the same CDR3. The data were taken from a study of cytomegalovirus exposure and HLA in healthy donors (dated by TCRdb to 2017 to 2019). The study in broad terms: An earlier analysis of more than 550 of the donors reported 250 to 350 Gb of sequence data and 90 million to 120 million unique TCR beta sequences obtained from around 180 million T cells. About 310 gigabases of sequencing data and approximately 84 million unique TCR sequences were included in an early release covering about 700 HLA-typed donors. Of the 398 genotyped donors, 65% to 90% fell in the genetic ancestry cluster associated with self-reported Caucasian donors. The aim of the study was to test whether cataloging public T cell receptors could identify signatures of past pathogen exposure. The study used immunosequencing to profile the T cell repertoires of more than 650 subjects and linked those repertoires to cytomegalovirus serostatus. Besides the first cohort of 550 to 750 subjects, a separate validation cohort made up of 95 to 150 different subjects was used. The study combined high-throughput TCR immunosequencing, statistical association of individual TCRs with disease status, and machine learning to predict cytomegalovirus infection status. In a later analysis, previously published TCR beta repertoires from 600 to 850 donors were re-analyzed and high-resolution HLA genotyping was added so that TCR occurrence patterns could be studied. Rather than drawing on any new phenotypic data, the later analysis identified candidate immune exposures from TCR beta sequences and the way those sequences occurred across donors. An earlier analysis of several hundred of the donors applied high-throughput TCR beta sequencing to assess whether each TCR beta V gene segment acted as functional or pseudogenic. Alongside the repertoire data, information on donor age, sex, ethnicity and CMV serostatus was compiled. Genome-wide SNP genotypes for about 65% of the 666 donors were used in a later genetic analysis, which treated that subset as a discovery cohort. Every discovery cohort repertoire had been produced on one sequencing platform. HLA typing included class I and class II loci at four-digit resolution. Typing coverage differed by locus: A, B, C, DRB1 and DQB1 were typed in about 629-630 donors, DQA1 in 522, DPA1 in around 610, and DPB1 in 472. Roughly 5 DR-DQ haplotypes were treated as single units for association and clustering because of strong linkage in the cohort. Across some 400 genotyped donors of the cohort, an average of approximately 220,000 unique TCR beta nucleotide sequences per donor were sequenced, and around 20% of those sequences were non-productive. The research as a whole found: The cohort was sequenced for TCR beta chains only, and without alpha or paired-chain data the features that could be detected were limited. A further reported finding was that TCR beta sequences accurately predicted the HLA-A and HLA-B alleles for most subjects in the first cohort. Because some donors lacked HLA typing at each locus, the association tests relied only on the typed subset. According to a later genetic analysis, donors in an Asian-associated ancestry cluster had fewer N-insertions in productive TCRs than the approximately 630-donor mean. The study gave a list of over 150 TCR beta chains associated with cytomegalovirus. Three of the identified cytomegalovirus-associated TCR beta chains were confirmed in vitro to be specific for cytomegalovirus antigens. Some IMGT-functional V segments, including TRBV6-2 and TRBV6-3, could not be told apart with the 87-base-pair reads, so those segments were excluded. The earlier analysis of some 560 of the donors excluded roughly 16 rarely observed V segments, including chromosome 9 orphons, because counts were too low. Sequencing depth was assumed to be roughly uniform across donors in the presence/absence analyses, though that assumption may not hold. At a false discovery rate of 0.05, a later analysis linked 16,951 TCR beta sequences to specific HLA alleles. The classifier was reported to diagnose cytomegalovirus status with high specificity and sensitivity in both the original and validation cohorts. In a later analysis, most CMV-associated TCR beta chains were found to appear HLA-restricted, with HLA associations seemingly driven largely by CMV exposure. A cluster of highly shared sequence variants was judged likely to be a technical artifact of the sequencing pipeline. Broadly in line with IMGT annotations, most TCR beta V segments showed up in productive rearrangements about 87% or about 30% of the time in an earlier analysis of around 600 of the donors. The authors suggested that the approach could potentially be extended to other disease states and immunological phenotypes. For the cohort, immune exposure information was limited to CMV serostatus. A later analysis found that HLA-associated TCR beta chains were more clonally expanded and had lower generation probabilities than equally common non-associated chains. Several of the top co-occurrence clusters appeared to be linked to parvovirus B19, influenza, CMV and Epstein-Barr virus, according to a later analysis. A later analysis found that TCR association rates varied across HLA loci, with DRB1 alleles showing the most associated TCRs and HLA-C alleles the fewest. An association between a missense DCLRE1C variant and V-gene and J-gene trimming of TCR beta chains was found in a later genetic analysis and replicated in an independent cohort. Most TCR sequences were seen in very few donors, while some public TCRs were found in many individuals. When HLA alleles, especially DR and DQ, strongly co-occurred, attributing TCR associations to individual alleles was difficult. Correlated functional status among segregating V segments might reflect linkage disequilibrium, but an unknown experimental factor could not be ruled out.

Library method: the immunoSEQ multiplex PCR assay. For the multiplex PCR, a mixture combining 60 forward primers for TCR Vbeta segments and 13 reverse primers for TCR Jbeta segments was used. A multiplex PCR assay on genomic DNA amplified the CDR3 region of rearranged TCR beta genes. On the Illumina HiSeq System, the amplified TCR beta libraries were sequenced as 87-base-pair reads. On the study's bioinformatics: A later analysis tallied around 87 million unique TCR beta chains across the 666 repertoires, and some 10 million of those chains were shared by two or more donors. A nearest-neighbor algorithm error-corrected the raw reads and collapsed the reads into unique sequences, merging closely related sequences to remove PCR and sequencing errors. CDR3 sequences were aligned to IMGT reference sequences to assign V, D and J gene segments. For a sequence to be retained, at least a six-nucleotide match to both a V gene segment and a J gene segment was required. A rearrangement was called productive if the CDR3 had no stop codons and remained in frame with V and J, and every other rearrangement was called non-productive. CDR3 was defined by IMGT convention, running from the second conserved V-encoded cysteine to the conserved J-encoded phenylalanine. The earlier analysis of some 600 of the donors excluded sequences that lacked an unambiguous match to a single V gene segment. In an earlier analysis of approximately 590 of the donors, V segments were called functional above 56.7% productive rearrangements and were called segregating when the between-donor standard deviation exceeded 5%. A statistical classification framework was built for diagnosing cytomegalovirus status from the catalog of TCR beta chain sequences. A later analysis assigned V and J genes by comparing TCR nucleotide sequences with IMGT/GENE-DB human TR gene sequences. Using the TCRdist pipeline, a later analysis assigned CDR3 sequences along with most-parsimonious VDJ recombination scenarios. In a later analysis, each TCR beta chain was defined by its CDR3 amino acid sequence together with its V-gene family, and reads lacking a unique V-gene family were excluded. A later analysis removed 450 to 600 highly shared, low-generation-probability nucleotide sequences to deal with suspected cross-contamination and a sequencing artifact. In a later analysis, a clonal expansion index for each public chain was calculated from normalized within-repertoire ranks of inferred template counts. In a later analysis, generation probabilities were computed using a VDJ recombination model fitted to out-of-frame rearrangements, and the results were checked against IGoR. A later analysis scored TCR-TCR, TCR-HLA and TCR-CMV co-occurrence with hypergeometric tests, applying a repertoire-size bias correction to TCR pairs. A later analysis estimated false discovery rates by permuting HLA or CMV assignments 20 times. In a later analysis, co-occurring TCRs were grouped using DBSCAN, and TCRdist sequence similarity was added for clustering within HLA-allele-positive subsets. Co-occurrence clustering excluded repertoires with fewer than 30,000 or more than 120,000 public chains, plus five with anomalous nucleotide sharing. TCRdb provides this immuneACCESS table in a form limited to in-frame rearrangements. Some clones are lacking; in checked studies, under half of them reflect an unresolved V gene, and why the rest are absent is not known. Clonal size and the V and J genes are those of that table, whereas D and trimming came from the DNA. The sample records approximately 190,000 clones, about 85% of which are singletons. Around 1% of the sample goes to the ten largest clones.

The cohort consisted of 600 or so healthy bone marrow donors. At the time of sampling, all cohort members were nominally healthy, though unrecorded immune exposures were likely present. The donor tested CMV seronegative and was one of the 352 seronegative cohort members. A peripheral blood sample was provided by each donor, and peripheral blood mononuclear cells were used for TCR beta sequencing. Genomic DNA was extracted from the blood cell samples with the Qiagen DNeasy Blood Extraction Kit. For this chain, trimming is 3 bases at the V end and 6 bases at the J end, and the number of junction bases without a gene match is 2. In the germline V gene (reference sequence), CDR1 corresponds to MNHEY and CDR2 to SMNVEV. The CDR3 covers 13 residues, taking in both the cysteine and the phenylalanine. Only the CDR3 region is kept as DNA, spanning 39 bases read in frame from base 1.

This receptor was taken from a boy under 10 years old in good health and CMV-seronegative. The material sequenced was PBMCs. The chain couples TRBV27 to TRBJ1-5; TRBD1 fits 7 bases in the junction. The CDR3 loop reads CASSLGQFQPQHF. The DNA reads as follows: TGTGCCAGCAGTTTGGGACAGTTTCAGCCCCAGCATTTT.